This TCR beta chain was retrieved from a study of CD8+ T cells in alopecia areata (dated by TCRdb to the late 2010s). About the investigation overall: Treated patients were enrolled in an open-label pilot trial of oral tofacitinib, 5 to 10 mg twice daily, for moderate-to-severe alopecia areata. Tofacitinib was given for 6 to 18 months, followed by 6 months of follow-up off drug to assess delayed response and recurrence. In treated patients, disease severity was measured using the SALT score, which gives the percentage of scalp surface area affected. The study used high-throughput TCRbeta sequencing to examine T cell clonal expansion in alopecia areata, in both the C3H/HeJ mouse model and human patients. Scalp tissue and sorted CD4+ and CD8+ peripheral blood T cells from patchy and totalis/universalis alopecia areata patients and from healthy controls were covered by human TCRbeta sequencing. Tofacitinib-treated patients had biopsies at baseline and at 4 and 24 weeks of treatment, with a later scalp biopsy in several patients. Scalp clonality was compared across normal scalp (n=4), patchy alopecia areata scalp (n=8), and alopecia totalis/universalis scalp (n=8). RNA was extracted with the PAXgene miRNA kit for fixed scalp, the miRNeasy kit for PBMCs, and the RNeasy kit for mouse skin. Amplification of TCRbeta CDR3 regions was done by immunoSEQ multiplex PCR using 35 Vbeta forward primers and 13 Jbeta reverse primers. Overall results and qualifications from the work: TCR sequences shared between patients were less clear than in mice, possibly partly because of HLA diversity in the patient population. Because the treated cohort was small and had just a single nonresponder, larger studies are needed to establish links between baseline CD8+ expansion and response. Many expanded lesional clones were found to persist in scalp and blood during tofacitinib treatment, and relapse after treatment cessation may be partly explained by this persistence. Scalp TCR repertoire analysis is complicated because resident alphabeta T cells in normal human skin are also sequenced, whereas mouse skin is dominated by gammadelta T cells. Higher clonality and more expanded CD8+ clones were observed in lesional scalp than in normal scalp, particularly in alopecia totalis/universalis, a finding suggestive of antigenic drive. With tofacitinib, both scalp clonality and the number of expanded CD8+ clones among the top 100 scalp clones went down significantly.

Based on the germline V gene (reference sequence), the CDR1 and CDR2 sequences are MNHEY and SMNVEV. Trimmed from V: 8 bases; trimmed from J: 6 bases; junction bases lacking a gene match: 7. From the cysteine through the phenylalanine, the CDR3 covers 14 amino acids. Only the CDR3 DNA stays, 42 bases, in frame from base 1. Library construction relied on the immunoSEQ multiplex PCR assay. For TCR sequencing, RNA was extracted from every sample and reverse transcribed into cDNA to serve as template. SuperScript III was used for first-strand cDNA synthesis, primed with a 2:1 mix of oligo-dT and random hexamers. A synthetic immune receptor repertoire was used to assess amplification bias, and residual bias was removed computationally. The original pipeline was this. Raw reads were preprocessed to remove errors, and CDR3 was defined according to IMGT conventions as the region from the conserved cysteine to phenylalanine. Clonality was computed by normalizing Shannon entropy by log2 of the number of productive unique TCRs and subtracting the result from 1. Whether each scalp clone was CD4 or CD8 was inferred by checking scalp TCRbeta sequences against the CD4 and CD8 repertoires from sorted blood. Imported from immuneACCESS, the table was reduced by TCRdb to in-frame sequences with V and J called. These copies leave out some clones; in studies compared against another copy, an unresolved V gene accounts for under half, and the cause of the remainder is not known. The DNA gave D and trimming, while V, J and clone size come from that table. The sample table shows 180,000 or so clones, and about 55% are seen once. The leading ten clones occupy 11% of the sample.

This clone has only a few counts. Its binding antigen is unknown. Per-base quality was not reported, and no clone a single base away is much larger than it. The sample's time point label, decoded: 24 weeks on oral tofacitinib. The meaning of the sample's treatment or condition label: oral pan-JAK inhibitor, 5-10 mg twice daily. Lesional scalp punch biopsies and peripheral blood were obtained from alopecia areata patients. PBMCs were separated by density centrifugation and stained for CD3, CD4 and CD8, after which CD4+ and CD8+ T cells were sorted on a FACSAria. The chain joins TRBV27 to TRBJ1-6; 7 of the junction bases match TRBD1. Sequencing used CD8+ T cells sorted from blood, obtained at week 24, from a patient treated with tofacitinib. The receptor comes from a human donor with alopecia areata. The DNA sequence is as follows: TGTGCCAGCGCCACCGGGACAGTTAATTCACCCCTCCACTTT. Its protein reads: CASATGTVNSPLHF.